The clone carrying this T cell receptor beta chain came up many times. The antigen is unknown. Regarding treatment: PENTA 11 planned treatment interruption arm or continuous ART arm. At least 5 million viable PBMCs were required per cryopreserved sample. RNA-based 3' RACE libraries used unique molecular identifiers. TCRdb fed the 3' RACE reads into MiXCR, producing one record per CDR3 protein. The sample yields approximately 95,000 distinct CDR3 sequences, 5.5% to 8.5% seen once. The data were taken from a study of HIV-infected children after antiretroviral therapy interruption. Overall study: All children had CD4+ count above 500 and viral load below 50 copies/ml. Study-level findings and limits: The Gini coefficient of naive CD4+ repertoires rose, returning to baseline by 3 years.

Germline CDR1 reads SGHRS; CDR2 reads YFSETQ. The CDR3 spans 17 residues. V shed 4 bases and J shed 0 bases, with 17 bases lying between them. V is TRBV5-1 and J is TRBJ2-4; D perhaps matches TRBD1 (6 bases). The origin of this receptor is a pool of human donors with HIV. This specimen consisted of CD45RA+ CD4+ T cells from PBMCs, pooled from several time points, obtained from a donor given antiretroviral therapy, either interrupted or continuous. Stated subset: naive CD4+ CD45RA+ CD45RO- T cells. CDR3 sequence reads: CASSTIPGVLAKNIQYF. The CDR3, as DNA: TGCGCCAGCAGCACAATCCCAGGGGTGCTAGCCAAAAACATTCAGTACTTC.